This T cell receptor (beta chain) was profiled in a study of human T cells and chemical hapten exposure. Study information: Small pooled library volume differences mainly caused per-sample TCR yield variation.

This clonotype was recorded many times. What it binds is not known. Noted time point: patch test 1, 2 weeks after DPC sensitization. Noted treatment: therapeutic diphenylcyclopropenone sensitization with weekly scalp DPC. Findings and caveats of the study: After DPC sensitization, TCRs above 1 in 1000 frequency showed no change. Donors were affected by alopecia, so their immune reaction might vary from that of healthy individuals.

TCRdb passed the RACE reads through MiXCR, listing each CDR3 protein once. The sample lists some 380,000 distinct CDR3 sequences, about 4.8% occurring once. The sequence was obtained from a woman in her fifties or sixties with alopecia areata. Some clones in this sample may be carry-over from other donors' samples. The sequenced sample was whole blood, obtained in connection with sensitization to the hapten diphenylcyclopropenone (DPC).

The CDR3 DNA follows: TGTGCCAGCAGTCAGCCCCGGACTAGCGGGTACCCCGGGGAGCTGTTTTTT. Its protein is CASSQPRTSGYPGELFF. This chain connects TRBV28 to TRBJ2-2; TRBD2 agrees at 11 bases. Germline-derived CDR1 and CDR2 are MDHEN and SYDVKM. V lost 5 bases to trimming and J lost 6 bases; unmatched junction nucleotides: 11. CDR3 length equals 17 residues.